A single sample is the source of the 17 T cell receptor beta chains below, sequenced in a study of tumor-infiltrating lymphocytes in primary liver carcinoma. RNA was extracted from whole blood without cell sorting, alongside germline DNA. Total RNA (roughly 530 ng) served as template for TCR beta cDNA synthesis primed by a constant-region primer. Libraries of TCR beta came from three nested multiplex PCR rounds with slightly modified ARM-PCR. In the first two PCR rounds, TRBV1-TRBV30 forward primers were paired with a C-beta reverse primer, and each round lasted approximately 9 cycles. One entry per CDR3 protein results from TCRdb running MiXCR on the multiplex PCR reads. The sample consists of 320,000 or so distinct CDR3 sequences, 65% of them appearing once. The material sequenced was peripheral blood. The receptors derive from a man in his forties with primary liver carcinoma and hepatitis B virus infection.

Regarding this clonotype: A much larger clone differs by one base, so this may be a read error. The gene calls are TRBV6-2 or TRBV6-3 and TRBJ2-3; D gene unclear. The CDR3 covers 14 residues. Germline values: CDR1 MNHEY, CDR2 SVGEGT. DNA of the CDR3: TGTGGCAGCAGTTACCTTAGCAGCACAGATACGCAGTATTTT. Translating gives CGSSYLSSTDTQYF.

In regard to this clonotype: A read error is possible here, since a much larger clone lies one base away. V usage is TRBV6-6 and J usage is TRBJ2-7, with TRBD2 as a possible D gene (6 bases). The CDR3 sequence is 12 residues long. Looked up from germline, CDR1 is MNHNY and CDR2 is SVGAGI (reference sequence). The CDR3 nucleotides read TGTACCAGCAGCCCCGGAGCGGGCGAGCAGTACTTC. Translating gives CTSSPGAGEQYF.

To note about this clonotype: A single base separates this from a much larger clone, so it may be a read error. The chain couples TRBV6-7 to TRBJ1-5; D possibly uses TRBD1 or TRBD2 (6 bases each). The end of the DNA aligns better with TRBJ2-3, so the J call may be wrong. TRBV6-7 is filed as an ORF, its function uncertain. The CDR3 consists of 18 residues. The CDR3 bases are TGTGCCAGCAGTTACCTCCCGTCCATGGGCGGGGACAATCAGCCCCAGTATTTT. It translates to CASSYLPSMGGDNQPQYF.

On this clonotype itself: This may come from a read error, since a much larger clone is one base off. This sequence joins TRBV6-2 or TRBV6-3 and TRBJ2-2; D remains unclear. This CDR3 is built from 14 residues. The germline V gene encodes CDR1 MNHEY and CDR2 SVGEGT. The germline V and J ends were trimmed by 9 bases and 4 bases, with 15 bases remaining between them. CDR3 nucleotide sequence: TGTGCCAGTGCAATCCATACGGGCACCGGGGAGCTGTTTTTT. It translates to CASAIHTGTGELFF.

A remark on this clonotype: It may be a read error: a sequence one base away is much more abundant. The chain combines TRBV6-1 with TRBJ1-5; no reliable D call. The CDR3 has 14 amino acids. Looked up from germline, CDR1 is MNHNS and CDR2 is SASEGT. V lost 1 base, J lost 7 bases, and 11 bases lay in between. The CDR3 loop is CASSEGCGEQPQHF. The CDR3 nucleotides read TGTGCCAGCAGTGAAGGCTGTGGAGAGCAGCCCCAGCATTTT.

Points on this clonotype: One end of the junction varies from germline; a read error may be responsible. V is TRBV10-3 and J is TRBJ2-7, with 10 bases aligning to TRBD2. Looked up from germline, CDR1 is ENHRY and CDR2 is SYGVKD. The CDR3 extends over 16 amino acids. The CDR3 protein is CVISDSPASGSFEQYF. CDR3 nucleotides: TGTGTCATCAGTGACTCCCCGGCTAGCGGGAGTTTTGAGCAGTACTTC.

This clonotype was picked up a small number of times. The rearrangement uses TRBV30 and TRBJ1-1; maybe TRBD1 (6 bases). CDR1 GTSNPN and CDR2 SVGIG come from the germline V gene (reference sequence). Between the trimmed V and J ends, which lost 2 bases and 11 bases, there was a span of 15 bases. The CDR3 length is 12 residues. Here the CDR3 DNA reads TGTGCCTGGAGTCCCTCGGTGGGGGCGGCTTTCTTT. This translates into CAWSPSVGAAFF. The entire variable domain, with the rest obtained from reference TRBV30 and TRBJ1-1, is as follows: SQTIHQWPATLVQPVGSPLSLECTVEGTSNPNLYWYRQAAGRGLQLLFYSVGIGQISSEVPQNLSASRPQDRQFILSSKKLLLSDSGFYLCAWSPSVGAAFFGQGTRLTVV.

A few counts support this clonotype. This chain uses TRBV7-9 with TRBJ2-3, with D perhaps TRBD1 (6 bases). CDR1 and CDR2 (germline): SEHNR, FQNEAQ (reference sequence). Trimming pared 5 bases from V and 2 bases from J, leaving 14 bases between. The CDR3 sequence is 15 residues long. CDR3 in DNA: TGTGCCAGCAGCAACGGACAGACCCTCACAGATACGCAGTATTTT. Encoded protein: CASSNGQTLTDTQYF. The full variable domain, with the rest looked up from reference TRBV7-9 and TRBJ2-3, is DTGVSQNPRHKITKRGQNVTFRCDPISEHNRLYWYRQTLGQGPEFLTYFQNEAQLEKSRLLSDRFSAERPKGSFSTLEIQRTEQGDSAMYLCASSNGQTLTDTQYFGPGTRLTVL.

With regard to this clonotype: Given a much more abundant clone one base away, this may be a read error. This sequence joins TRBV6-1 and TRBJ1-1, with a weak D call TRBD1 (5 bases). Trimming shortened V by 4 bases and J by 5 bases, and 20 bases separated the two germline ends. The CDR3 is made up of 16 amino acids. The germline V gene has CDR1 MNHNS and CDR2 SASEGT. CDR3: CASSGSTGRASTEAFF. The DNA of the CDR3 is TGTGCCAGCAGTGGTTCAACGGGGCGGGCGAGTACTGAAGCTTTCTTT.

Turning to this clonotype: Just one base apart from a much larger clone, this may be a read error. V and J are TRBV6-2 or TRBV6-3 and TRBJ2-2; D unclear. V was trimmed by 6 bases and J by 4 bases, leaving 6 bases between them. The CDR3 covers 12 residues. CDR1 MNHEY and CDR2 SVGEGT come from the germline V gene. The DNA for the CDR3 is TGTGCCAGCAGAACATTCACCGGGGAGCTGTTTTTT. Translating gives CASRTFTGELFF.

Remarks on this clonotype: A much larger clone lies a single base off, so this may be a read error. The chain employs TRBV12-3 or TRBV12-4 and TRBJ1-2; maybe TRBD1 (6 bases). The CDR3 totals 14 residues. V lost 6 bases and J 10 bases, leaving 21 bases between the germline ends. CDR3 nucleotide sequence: TGTGCCAGCAGAAGGGCGGGGGGCGCAGGGGACTACACCTTC. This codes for CASRRAGGAGDYTF.

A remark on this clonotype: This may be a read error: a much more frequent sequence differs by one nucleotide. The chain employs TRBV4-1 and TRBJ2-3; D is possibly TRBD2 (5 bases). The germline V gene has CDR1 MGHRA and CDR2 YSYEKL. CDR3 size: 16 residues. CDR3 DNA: TGCGCCAGCTGCCATGTAAAGAGTCCCGGGGCAGATACGCAGTATTTT. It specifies CASCHVKSPGADTQYF.

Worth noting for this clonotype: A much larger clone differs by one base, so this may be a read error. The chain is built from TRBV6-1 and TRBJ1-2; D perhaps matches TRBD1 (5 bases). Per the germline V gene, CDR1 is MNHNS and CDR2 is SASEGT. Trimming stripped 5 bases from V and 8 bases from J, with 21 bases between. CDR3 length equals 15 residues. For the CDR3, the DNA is TGTGCCAGCAGTTCCCCCCGGACATGGTTCGGAGGCTACACCTTC. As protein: CASSSPRTWFGGYTF.

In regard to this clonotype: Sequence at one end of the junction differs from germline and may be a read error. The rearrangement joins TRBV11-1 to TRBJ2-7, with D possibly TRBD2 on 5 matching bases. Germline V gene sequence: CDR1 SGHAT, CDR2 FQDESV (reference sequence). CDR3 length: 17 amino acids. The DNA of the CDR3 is TGTGCCAGCAGCCTAGGGCCGGCGGGTGAAAGCTTCTACAAGCAGTACTTC. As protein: CASSLGPAGESFYKQYF.

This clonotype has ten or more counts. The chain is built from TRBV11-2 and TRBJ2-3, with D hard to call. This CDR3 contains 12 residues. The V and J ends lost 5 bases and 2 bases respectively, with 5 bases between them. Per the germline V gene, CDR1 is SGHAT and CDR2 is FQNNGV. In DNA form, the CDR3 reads TGTGCCAGCAGCCGCACCACAGATACGCAGTATTTT. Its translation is CASSRTTDTQYF.

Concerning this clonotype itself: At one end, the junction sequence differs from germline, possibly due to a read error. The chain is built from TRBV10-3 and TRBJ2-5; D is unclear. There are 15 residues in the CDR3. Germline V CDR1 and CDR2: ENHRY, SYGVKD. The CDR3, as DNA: TGTGCCATTAGTGAGGAACAACCATCCCAAGATACCCAGTACTTC. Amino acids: CAISEEQPSQDTQYF.

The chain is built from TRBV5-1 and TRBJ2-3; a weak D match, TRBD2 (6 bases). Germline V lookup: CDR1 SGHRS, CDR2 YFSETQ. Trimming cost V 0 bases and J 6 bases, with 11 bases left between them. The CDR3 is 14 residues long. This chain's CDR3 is CASSLDRLDDTQYF. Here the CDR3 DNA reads TGCGCCAGCAGCTTGGATCGACTAGATGATACGCAGTATTTT. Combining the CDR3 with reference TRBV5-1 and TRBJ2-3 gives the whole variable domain KAGVTQTPRYLIKTRGQQVTLSCSPISGHRSVSWYQQTPGQGLQFLFEYFSETQRNKGNFPGRFSGRQFSNSRSEMNVSTLELGDSALYLCASSLDRLDDTQYFGPGTRLTVL.